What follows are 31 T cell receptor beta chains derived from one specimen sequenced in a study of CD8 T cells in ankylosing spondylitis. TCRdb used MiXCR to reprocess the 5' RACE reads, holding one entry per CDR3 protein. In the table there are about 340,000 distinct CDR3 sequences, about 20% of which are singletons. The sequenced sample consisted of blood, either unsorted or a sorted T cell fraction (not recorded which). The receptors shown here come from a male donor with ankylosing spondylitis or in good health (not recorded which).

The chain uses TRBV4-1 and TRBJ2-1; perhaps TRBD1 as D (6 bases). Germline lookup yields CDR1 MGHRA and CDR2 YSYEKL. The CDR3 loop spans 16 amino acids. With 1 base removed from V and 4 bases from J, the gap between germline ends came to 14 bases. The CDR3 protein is CASSQVGAELYNEQFF. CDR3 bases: TGCGCCAGCAGCCAAGTGGGGGCAGAGCTTTACAATGAGCAGTTCTTC.

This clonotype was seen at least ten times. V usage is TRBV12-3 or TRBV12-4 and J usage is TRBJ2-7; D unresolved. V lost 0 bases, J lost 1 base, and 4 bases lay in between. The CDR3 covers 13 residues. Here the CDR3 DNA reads TGTGCCAGCAGTTTAGCCCCATCCTACGAGCAGTACTTC. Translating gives CASSLAPSYEQYF.

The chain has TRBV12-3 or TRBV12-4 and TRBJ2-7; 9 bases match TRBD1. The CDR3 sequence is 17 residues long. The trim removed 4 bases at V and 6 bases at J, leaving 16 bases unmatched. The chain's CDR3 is CASSYTRDRALVSEQYF. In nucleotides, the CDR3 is TGTGCCAGCAGTTACACCCGGGACAGGGCATTAGTCTCCGAGCAGTACTTC.

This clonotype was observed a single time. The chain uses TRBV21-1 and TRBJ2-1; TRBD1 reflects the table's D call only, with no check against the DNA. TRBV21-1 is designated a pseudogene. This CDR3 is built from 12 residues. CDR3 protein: CGLPGAGNEQFF. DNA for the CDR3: TGTGGACTACCCGGGGCTGGGAATGAGCAGTTCTTC.

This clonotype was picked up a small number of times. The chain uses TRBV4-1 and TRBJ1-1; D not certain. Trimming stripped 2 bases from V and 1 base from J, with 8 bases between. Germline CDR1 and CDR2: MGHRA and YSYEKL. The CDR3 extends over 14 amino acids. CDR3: CASSQSGRNTEAFF. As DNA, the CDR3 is TGCGCCAGCAGCCAATCGGGCCGGAACACTGAAGCTTTCTTT.

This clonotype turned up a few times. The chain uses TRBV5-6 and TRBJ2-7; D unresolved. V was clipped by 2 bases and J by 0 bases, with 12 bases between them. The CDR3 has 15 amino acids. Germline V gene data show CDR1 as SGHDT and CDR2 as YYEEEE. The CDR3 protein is CASSLADFSSYEQYF. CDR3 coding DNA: TGTGCCAGCAGCTTAGCAGACTTCAGCTCCTACGAGCAGTACTTC.

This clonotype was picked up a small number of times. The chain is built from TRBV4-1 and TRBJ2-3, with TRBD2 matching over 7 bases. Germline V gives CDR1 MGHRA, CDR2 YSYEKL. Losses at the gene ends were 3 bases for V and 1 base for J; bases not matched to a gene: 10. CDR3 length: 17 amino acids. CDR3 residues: CASSHGGSGVGTDTQYF. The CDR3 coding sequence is TGCGCCAGCAGCCACGGGGGGTCGGGGGTAGGCACAGATACGCAGTATTTT.

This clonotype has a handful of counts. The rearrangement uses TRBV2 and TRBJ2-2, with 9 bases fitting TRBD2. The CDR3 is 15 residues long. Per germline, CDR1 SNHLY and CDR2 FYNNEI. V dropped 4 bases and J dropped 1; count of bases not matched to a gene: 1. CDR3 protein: CASSALAGNTGELFF. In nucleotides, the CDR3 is TGTGCCAGCAGTGCACTAGCGGGGAACACCGGGGAGCTGTTTTTT. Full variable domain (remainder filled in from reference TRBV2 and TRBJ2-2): EPEVTQTPSHQVTQMGQEVILRCVPISNHLYFYWYRQILGQKVEFLVSFYNNEISEKSEIFDDQFSVERPDGSNFTLKIRSTKLEDSAMYFCASSALAGNTGELFFGEGSRLTVL.

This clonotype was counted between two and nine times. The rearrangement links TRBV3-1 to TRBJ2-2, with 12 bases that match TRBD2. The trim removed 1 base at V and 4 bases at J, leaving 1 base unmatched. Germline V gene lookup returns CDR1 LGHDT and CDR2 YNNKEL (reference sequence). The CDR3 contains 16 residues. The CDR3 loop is CASSQGLAGATGELFF. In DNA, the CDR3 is TGTGCCAGCAGCCAAGGACTAGCGGGGGCCACCGGGGAGCTGTTTTTT.

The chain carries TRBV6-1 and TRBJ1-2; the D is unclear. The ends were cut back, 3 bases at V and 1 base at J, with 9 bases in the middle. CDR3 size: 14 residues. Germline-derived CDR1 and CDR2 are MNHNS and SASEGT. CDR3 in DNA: TGTGCCAGCAGTGAGGAACAGAGTAACTATGGCTACACCTTC. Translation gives CASSEEQSNYGYTF.

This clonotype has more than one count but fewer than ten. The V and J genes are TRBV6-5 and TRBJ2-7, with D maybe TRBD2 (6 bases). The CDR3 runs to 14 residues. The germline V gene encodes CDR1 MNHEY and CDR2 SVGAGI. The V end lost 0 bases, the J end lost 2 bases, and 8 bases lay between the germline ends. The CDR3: CASSYSRGPYEQYF. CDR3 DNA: TGTGCCAGCAGTTACTCGCGGGGACCCTACGAGCAGTACTTC.

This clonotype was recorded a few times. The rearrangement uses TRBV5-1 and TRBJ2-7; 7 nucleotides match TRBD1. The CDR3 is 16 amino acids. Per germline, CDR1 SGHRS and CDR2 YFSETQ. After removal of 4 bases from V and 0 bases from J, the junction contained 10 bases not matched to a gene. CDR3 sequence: CASSLWTGMDSYEQYF. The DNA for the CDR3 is TGCGCCAGCAGCCTATGGACAGGAATGGACTCCTACGAGCAGTACTTC.

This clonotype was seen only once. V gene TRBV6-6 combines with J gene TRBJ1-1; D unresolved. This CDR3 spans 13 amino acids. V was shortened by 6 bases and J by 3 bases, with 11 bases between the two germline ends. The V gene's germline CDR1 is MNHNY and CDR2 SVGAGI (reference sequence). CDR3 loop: CASSLVWDTEAFF. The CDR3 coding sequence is TGTGCCAGCAGCCTAGTATGGGACACTGAAGCTTTCTTT.

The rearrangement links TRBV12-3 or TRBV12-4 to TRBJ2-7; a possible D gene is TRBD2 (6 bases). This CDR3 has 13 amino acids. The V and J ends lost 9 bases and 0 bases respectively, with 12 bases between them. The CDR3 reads CASRVGSSYEQYF. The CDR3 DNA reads TGTGCCAGTCGCGTCGGGAGCTCCTACGAGCAGTACTTC.

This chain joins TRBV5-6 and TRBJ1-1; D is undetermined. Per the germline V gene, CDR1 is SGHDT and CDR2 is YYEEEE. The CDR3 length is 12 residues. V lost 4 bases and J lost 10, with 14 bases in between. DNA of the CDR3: TGTGCCAGCAGCGCCGGACTCGTCGGAGCTTTCTTT. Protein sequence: CASSAGLVGAFF.

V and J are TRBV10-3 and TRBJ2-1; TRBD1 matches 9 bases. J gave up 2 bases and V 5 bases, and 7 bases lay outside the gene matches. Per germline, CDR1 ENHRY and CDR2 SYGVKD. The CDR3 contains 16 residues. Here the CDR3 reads CAISNKDRGAYNEQFF. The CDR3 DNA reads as TGTGCCATCAGTAATAAGGACAGGGGAGCCTACAATGAGCAGTTCTTC.

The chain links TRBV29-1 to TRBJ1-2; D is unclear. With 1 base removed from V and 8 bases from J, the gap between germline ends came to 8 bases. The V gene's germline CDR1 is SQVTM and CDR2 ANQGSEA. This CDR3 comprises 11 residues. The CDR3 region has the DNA TGCAGCGTTGAAGCCGGGGTCGGCTACACCTTC. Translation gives CSVEAGVGYTF.

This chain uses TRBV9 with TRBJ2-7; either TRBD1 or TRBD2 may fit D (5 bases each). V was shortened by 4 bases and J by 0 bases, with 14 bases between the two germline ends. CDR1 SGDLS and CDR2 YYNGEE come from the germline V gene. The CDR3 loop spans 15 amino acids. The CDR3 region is CASSPPGTDSYEQYF. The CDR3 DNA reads TGTGCCAGCAGCCCCCCCGGGACGGACTCCTACGAGCAGTACTTC.

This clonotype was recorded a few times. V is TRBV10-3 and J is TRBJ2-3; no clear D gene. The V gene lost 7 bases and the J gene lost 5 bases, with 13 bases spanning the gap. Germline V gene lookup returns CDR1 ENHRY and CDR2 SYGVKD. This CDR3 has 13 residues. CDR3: CAITAEVGDTQYF. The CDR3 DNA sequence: TGTGCCATCACCGCCGAAGTTGGAGATACGCAGTATTTT.

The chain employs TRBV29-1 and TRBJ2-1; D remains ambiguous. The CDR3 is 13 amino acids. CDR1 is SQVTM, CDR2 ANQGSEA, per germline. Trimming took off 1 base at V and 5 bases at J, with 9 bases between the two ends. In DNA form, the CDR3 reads TGCAGCGTTGAAGGATGGCCGAACAATGAGCAGTTCTTC. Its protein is CSVEGWPNNEQFF.

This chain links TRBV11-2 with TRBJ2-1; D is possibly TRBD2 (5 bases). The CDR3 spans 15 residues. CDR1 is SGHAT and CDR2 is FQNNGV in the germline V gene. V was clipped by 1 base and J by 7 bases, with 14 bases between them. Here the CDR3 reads CASSLAWLRGNEQFF. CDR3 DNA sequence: TGTGCCAGCAGCTTAGCGTGGCTCCGGGGTAATGAGCAGTTCTTC.

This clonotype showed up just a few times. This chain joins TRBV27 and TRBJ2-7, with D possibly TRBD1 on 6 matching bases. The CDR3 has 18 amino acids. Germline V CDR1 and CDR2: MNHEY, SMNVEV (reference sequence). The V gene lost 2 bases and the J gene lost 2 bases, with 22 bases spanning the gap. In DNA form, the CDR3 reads TGTGCCAGCAGTTTAATTCAGGGGAAGACCGACCATCCCTACGAGCAGTACTTC. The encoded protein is CASSLIQGKTDHPYEQYF.

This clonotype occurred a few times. The CDR3 coding sequence is TGCAGCGTTGCCGAGGTTTCCTACGAGCAGTACTTC. It encodes CSVAEVSYEQYF. The rearrangement uses TRBV29-1 and TRBJ2-7; D remains ambiguous. CDR3 length equals 12 residues. The germline V gene has CDR1 SQVTM and CDR2 ANQGSEA. Deletions cut 4 bases from V and 1 base from J, with 8 bases between.

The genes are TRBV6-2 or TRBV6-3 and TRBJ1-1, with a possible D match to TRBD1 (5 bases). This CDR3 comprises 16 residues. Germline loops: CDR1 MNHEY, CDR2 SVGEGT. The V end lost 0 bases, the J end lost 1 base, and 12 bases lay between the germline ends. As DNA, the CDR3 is TGTGCCAGCAGTTACTCGATCAGGGAGGGGAACACTGAAGCTTTCTTT. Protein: CASSYSIREGNTEAFF.

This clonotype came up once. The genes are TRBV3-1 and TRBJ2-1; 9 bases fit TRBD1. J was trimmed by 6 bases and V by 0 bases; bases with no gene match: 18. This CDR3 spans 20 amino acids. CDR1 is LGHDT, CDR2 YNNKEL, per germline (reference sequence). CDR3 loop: CASSQDGTGRYLAGTNEQFF. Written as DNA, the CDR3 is TGTGCCAGCAGCCAAGATGGGACAGGGAGGTACCTAGCAGGGACCAATGAGCAGTTCTTC.

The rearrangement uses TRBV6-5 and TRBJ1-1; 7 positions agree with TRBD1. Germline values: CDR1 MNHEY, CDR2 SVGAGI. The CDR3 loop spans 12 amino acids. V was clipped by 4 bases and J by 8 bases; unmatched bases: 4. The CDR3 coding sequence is TGTGCCAGCAGTTTAGACAGGGAGGAAGCTTTCTTT. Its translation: CASSLDREEAFF.

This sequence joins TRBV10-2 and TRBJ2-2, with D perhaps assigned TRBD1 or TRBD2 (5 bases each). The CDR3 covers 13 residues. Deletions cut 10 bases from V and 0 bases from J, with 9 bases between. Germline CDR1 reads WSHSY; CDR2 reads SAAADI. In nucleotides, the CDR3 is TGCGCCACCGGGGACGCGAACACCGGGGAGCTGTTTTTT. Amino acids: CATGDANTGELFF.

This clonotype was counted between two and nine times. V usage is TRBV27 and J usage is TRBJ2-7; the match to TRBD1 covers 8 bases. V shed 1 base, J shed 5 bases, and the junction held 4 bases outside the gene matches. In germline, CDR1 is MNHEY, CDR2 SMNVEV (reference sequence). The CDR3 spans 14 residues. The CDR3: CASSLYAGGHEQYF. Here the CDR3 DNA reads TGTGCCAGCAGTTTATATGCAGGGGGCCACGAGCAGTACTTC.

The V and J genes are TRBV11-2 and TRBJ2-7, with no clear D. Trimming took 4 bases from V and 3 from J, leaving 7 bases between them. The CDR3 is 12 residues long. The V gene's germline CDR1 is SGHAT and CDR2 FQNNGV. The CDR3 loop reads CASSSLNYEQYF. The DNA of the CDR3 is TGTGCCAGCAGCTCCCTCAACTACGAGCAGTACTTC.

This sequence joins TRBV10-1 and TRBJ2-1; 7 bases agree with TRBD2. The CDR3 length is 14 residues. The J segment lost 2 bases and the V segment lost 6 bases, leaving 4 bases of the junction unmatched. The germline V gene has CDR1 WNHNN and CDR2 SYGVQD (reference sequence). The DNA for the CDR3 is TGCGCCAGCAGCCGGGGGGAAACCTACAATGAGCAGTTCTTC. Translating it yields CASSRGETYNEQFF.

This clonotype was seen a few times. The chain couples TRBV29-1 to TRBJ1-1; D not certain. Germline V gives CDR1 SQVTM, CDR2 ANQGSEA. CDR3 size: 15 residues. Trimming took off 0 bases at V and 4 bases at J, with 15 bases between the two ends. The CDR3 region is CSVEDLVGRATEAFF. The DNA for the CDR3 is TGCAGCGTTGAAGATCTAGTCGGAAGGGCCACTGAAGCTTTCTTT.